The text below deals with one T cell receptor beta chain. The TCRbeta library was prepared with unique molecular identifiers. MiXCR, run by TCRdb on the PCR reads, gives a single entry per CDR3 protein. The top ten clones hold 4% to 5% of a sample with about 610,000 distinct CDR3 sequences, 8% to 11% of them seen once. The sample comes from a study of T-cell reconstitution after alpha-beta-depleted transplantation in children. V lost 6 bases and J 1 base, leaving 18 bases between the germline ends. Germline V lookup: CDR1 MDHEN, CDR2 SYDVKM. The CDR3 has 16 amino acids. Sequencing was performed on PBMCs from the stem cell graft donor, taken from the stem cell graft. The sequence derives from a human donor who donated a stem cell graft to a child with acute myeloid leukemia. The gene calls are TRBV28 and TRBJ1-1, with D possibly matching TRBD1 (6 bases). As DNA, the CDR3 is TGTGCCAGCAGCCCATCGCGGGGGGCGAAGAACACTGAAGCTTTCTTT. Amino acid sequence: CASSPSRGAKNTEAFF.